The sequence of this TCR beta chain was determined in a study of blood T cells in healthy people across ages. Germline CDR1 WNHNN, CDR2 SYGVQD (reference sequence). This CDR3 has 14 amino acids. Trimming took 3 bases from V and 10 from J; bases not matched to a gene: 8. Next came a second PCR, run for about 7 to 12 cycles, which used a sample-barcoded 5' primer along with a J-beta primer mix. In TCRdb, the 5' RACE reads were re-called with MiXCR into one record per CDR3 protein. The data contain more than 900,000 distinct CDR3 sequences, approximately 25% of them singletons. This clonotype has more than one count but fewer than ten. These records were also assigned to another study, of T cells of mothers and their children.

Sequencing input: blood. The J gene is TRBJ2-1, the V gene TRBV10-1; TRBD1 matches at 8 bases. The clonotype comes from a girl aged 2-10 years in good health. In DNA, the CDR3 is TGCGCCAGCAGTGATACGCAGGGGGCGGGAGAGCAGTTCTTC. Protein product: CASSDTQGAGEQFF.